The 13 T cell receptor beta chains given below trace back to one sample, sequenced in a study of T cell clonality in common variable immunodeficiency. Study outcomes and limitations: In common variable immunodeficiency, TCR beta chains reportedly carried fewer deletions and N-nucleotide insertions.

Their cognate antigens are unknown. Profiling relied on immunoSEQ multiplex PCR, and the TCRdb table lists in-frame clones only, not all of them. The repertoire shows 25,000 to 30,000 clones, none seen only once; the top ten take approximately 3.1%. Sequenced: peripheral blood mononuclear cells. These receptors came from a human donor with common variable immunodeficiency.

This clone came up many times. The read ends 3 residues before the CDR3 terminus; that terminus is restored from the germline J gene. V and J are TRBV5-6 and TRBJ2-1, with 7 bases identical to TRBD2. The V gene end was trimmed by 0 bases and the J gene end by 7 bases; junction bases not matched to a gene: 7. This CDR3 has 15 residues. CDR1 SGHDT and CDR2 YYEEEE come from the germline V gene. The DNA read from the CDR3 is TGTGCCAGCAGCTTGGTCGGGACTAAGGGGAATGAG. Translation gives CASSLVGTKGNE. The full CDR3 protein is CASSLVGTKGNEQFF.

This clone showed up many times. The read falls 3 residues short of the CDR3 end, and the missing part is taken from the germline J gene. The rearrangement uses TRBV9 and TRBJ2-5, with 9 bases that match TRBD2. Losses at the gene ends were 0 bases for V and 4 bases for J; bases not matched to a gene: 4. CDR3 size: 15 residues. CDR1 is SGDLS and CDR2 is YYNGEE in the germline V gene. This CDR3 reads CASSVVAGESETQYF. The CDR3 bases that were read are TGTGCCAGCAGCGTAGTAGCGGGGGAGTCAGAGACC.

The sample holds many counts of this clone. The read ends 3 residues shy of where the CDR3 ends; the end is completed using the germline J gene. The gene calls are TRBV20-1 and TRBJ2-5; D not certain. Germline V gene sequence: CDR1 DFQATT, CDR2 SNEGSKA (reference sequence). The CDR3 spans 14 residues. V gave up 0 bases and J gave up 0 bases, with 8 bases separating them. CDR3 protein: CSARDTGHQETQYF. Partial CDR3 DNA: TGCAGTGCTAGAGATACGGGTCACCAAGAGACC.

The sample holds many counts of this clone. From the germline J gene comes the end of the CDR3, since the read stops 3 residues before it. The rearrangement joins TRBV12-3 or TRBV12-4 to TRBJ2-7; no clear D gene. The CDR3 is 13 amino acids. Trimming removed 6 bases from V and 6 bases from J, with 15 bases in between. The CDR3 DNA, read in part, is TGTGCCAGCAGCCCCGCGCCCTCCCTCGAG. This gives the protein CASSPAPSLE. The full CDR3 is CASSPAPSLEQYF.

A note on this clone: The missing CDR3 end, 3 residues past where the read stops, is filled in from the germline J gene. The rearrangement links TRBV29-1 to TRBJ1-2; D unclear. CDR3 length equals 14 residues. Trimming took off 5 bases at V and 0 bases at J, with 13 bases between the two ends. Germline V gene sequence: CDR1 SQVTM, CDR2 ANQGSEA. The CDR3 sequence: CSVNVLRTNYGYTF. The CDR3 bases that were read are TGCAGCGTTAACGTCCTCAGAACTAACTATGGC.

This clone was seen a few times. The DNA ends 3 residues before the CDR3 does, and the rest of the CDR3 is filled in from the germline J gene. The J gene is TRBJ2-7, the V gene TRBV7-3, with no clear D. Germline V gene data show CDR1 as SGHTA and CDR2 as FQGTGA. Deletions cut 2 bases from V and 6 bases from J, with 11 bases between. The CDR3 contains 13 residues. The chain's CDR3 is CASSLVSLSEQYF. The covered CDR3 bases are TGTGCCAGCAGCTTAGTGTCCCTCTCCGAG.

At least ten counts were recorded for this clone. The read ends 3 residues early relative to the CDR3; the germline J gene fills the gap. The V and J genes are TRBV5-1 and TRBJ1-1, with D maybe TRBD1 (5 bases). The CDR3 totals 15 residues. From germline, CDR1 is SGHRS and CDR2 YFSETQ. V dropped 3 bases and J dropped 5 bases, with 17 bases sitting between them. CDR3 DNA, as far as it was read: TGCGCCAGCAGCTCCGGCCTACTCGGGGGAACTGAA. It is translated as CASSSGLLGGTE. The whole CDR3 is CASSSGLLGGTEAFF. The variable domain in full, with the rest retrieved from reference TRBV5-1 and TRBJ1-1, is KAGVTQTPRYLIKTRGQQVTLSCSPISGHRSVSWYQQTPGQGLQFLFEYFSETQRNKGNFPGRFSGRQFSNSRSEMNVSTLELGDSALYLCASSSGLLGGTEAFFGQGTRLTVV.

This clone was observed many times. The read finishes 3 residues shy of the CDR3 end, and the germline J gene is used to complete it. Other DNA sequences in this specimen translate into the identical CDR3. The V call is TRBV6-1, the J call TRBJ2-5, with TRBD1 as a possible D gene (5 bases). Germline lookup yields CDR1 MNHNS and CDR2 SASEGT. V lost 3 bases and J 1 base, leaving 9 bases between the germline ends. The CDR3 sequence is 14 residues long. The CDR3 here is CASSESRAQETQYF. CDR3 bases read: TGTGCCAGCAGTGAGAGCAGGGCCCAAGAGACC.

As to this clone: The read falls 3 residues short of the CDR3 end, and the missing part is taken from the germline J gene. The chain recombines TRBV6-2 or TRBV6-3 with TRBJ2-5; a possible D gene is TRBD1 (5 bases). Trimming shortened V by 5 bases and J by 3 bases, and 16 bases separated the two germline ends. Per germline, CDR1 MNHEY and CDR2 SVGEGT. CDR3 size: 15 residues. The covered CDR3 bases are TGTGCCAGCAGTAGTAGGGGTACTCAAGAAGAGACC. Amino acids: CASSSRGTQEET. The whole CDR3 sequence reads CASSSRGTQEETQYF.

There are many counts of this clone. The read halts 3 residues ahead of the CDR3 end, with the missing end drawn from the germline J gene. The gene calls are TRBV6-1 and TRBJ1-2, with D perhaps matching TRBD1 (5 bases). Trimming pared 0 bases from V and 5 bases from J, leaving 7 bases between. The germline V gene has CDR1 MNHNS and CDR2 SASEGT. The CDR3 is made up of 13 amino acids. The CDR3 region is CASSEATAYGYTF. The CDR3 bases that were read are TGTGCCAGCAGTGAAGCGACAGCTTATGGC.

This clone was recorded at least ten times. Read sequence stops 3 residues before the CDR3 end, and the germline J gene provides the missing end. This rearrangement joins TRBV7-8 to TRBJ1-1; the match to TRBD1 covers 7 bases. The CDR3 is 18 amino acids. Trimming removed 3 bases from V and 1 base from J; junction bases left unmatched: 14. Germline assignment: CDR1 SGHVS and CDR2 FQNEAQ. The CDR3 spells CASSFLQGVGLRNTEAFF. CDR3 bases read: TGTGCCAGCAGCTTCCTCCAGGGGGTTGGGCTAAGGAACACTGAA.

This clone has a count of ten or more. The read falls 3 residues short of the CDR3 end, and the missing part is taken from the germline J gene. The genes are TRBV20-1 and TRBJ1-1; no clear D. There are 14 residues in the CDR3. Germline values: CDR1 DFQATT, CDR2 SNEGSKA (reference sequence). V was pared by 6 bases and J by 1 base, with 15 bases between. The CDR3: CSALLGFPNTEAFF. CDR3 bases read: TGCAGTGCCCTGCTGGGCTTTCCGAACACTGAA.

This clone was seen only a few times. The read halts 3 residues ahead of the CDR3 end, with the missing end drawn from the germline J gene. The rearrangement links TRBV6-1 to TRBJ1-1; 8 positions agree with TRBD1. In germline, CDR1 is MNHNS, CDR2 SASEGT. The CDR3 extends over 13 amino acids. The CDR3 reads CASSAQWDRKAFF. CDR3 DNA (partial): TGTGCCAGCAGTGCCCAGTGGGACAGGAAA.